The entry that follows covers one TCR beta chain sequence. This may arise from a read error, as a much more abundant clone is one base away. Individual cDNA molecules were tagged with unique molecular identifiers. In TCRdb, the 5' RACE reads were re-called with MiXCR into one record per CDR3 protein. The data show about 55,000 distinct CDR3 sequences, with around 7% seen just once and 5.5% to 7.5% held by the top ten. The CDR3 consists of 15 residues. Trimming stripped 9 bases from V and 5 bases from J, with 17 bases between. The germline CDR1 and CDR2 sequences are LNHDA and SQIVND (reference sequence). This sample was included in a study of early T cells in non-severe SARS-CoV-2 infection. As for the study in general: Sequencing was performed on bulk RNA from unsorted whole blood, leaving chains unpaired.

The source was whole blood, collected at baseline. This chain uses TRBV19 with TRBJ1-6; D not resolved. The clonotype comes from an adult who was a healthcare worker with PCR-confirmed SARS-CoV-2 infection or an uninfected control (not recorded which). The CDR3 DNA reads TGTGCCAGAAGGATGGCATCGACGGATAATTCACCCCTCCACTTT. Translation: CARRMASTDNSPLHF.